The subject of this entry is one TCR beta chain. The antigen remains undetermined. J lost 2 bases, V lost 0 bases, and 4 bases had no gene match. This CDR3 is built from 15 residues. Per germline, CDR1 SGHNT and CDR2 YYREEE (reference sequence). Repertoires were generated with immunoSEQ multiplex PCR, while TCRdb's copy carries only in-frame clones and drops some. The data contain 20,000 to 25,000 clones, about 97% of them singletons. The data were obtained in a study of monozygotic twins with cystic fibrosis. Study-level results: Co-twins had the most similar V usage for 13 of 16 pairs, J for 8. Median Simpson clonality of roughly 0.01 suggested naive T cells predominated. In this small cohort, shared CDR3 numbers showed no association with age, concordance or disease severity.

This clonotype was sampled from a girl aged 5 to 17 with cystic fibrosis. J is TRBJ2-7 and V is TRBV5-4; TRBD1 aligns across 8 bases. Sequencing used blood. CDR3 DNA sequence: TGTGCCAGCAGCTTGGACAGGGGGTTAACCTACGAGCAGTACTTC. It codes for CASSLDRGLTYEQYF.